The 17 T cell receptor delta chains given below trace back to one sample, sequenced in a study of γδ T cells in repeated Plasmodium falciparum infection. Flow sorting of PBMC yielded separate Vgamma9/Vdelta2+ and Vdelta2-negative gammadelta T cell populations for bulk repertoire analysis. TCRdb re-called the multiplex PCR reads via CATT. The table includes tens of thousands of delta-chain clones, approximately 1.7% detected once. Sequencing was carried out using gamma-delta T cells from blood. The receptors were sampled from a pool of human donors (malaria-infected and uninfected, not separated).

Remarks on this clone: TCRdb pairs this DNA with a much larger clone's protein that differs at residue 9, likely a read error; the protein shown was translated from the DNA. CDR3 bases: TGTGCTCTTGGGGAACTAGGAGTCAGAGGCTTTTCGACTGGGGGATTCTCACACCTGTACACCGATAAACTCATCTTT. It codes for CALGELGVRGFSTGGFSHLYTDKLIF. V usage is TRDV1 and J usage is TRDJ1, with 10 bases aligning to TRDD3. Trimming cost V 0 bases and J 0 bases; bases outside gene matches: 31. Germline CDR1 is TSWWSYY and CDR2 is QGS. The length of the CDR3 is 26 residues.

As for this clone: A read error is likely here: a far larger clone is one base away. This same CDR3 is encoded by further DNA sequences in the sample. For the CDR3, the DNA is TGTGCTCTTGGGGAACTCAAACCTTGCCGATTGATCCTAAAGTACACCGATAAGCTCATCTTT. This codes for CALGELKPCRLILKYTDKLIF. The V gene reported is TRDV1; the J gene is uncalled; the listed D gene, TRDD3, was not tested against the DNA. The CDR3 consists of 21 residues. Germline assignment: CDR1 TSWWSYY and CDR2 QGS.

This clone was observed a handful of times. This is likely an artifact of a read error, given a far larger clone one base away. At the DNA level, this CDR3 is encoded by other sequences in the same sample as well. The V segment is TRDV2, and no J call was made; the table's D gene call, TRDD3, was not cross checked with the DNA. CDR1 GEAIGNYY and CDR2 EKD come from the germline V gene. The CDR3 loop spans 18 amino acids. The CDR3 sequence is CACDTAATGEHYTDKLIF. Written as DNA, the CDR3 is TGTGCCTGTGACACCGCGGCCACTGGGGAACATTACACCGATAAACTCATCTTC.

This clone came up many times. The TCRdb protein, from a much larger clone, departs from this DNA's translation at residue 8, likely by read error; the protein shown derives from the DNA. The V and J genes are TRDV1 and TRDJ1, with D possibly TRDD2 on 6 matching bases. The CDR3 has 13 amino acids. V was clipped by 5 bases and J by 3 bases, with 10 bases between them. Per germline, CDR1 TSWWSYY and CDR2 QGS. CDR3 DNA sequence: TGTGCTCTTGGGTCCCCCTTCCCCGATAAACTCATCTTT. Translation: CALGSPFPDKLIF.

This clone was picked up many times. With only one base between it and a far larger clone, this is likely a read error. This sample also contains other DNA sequences that code for the same CDR3. The CDR3: CACDTDNWGIRVLPITPPRIF. The DNA of the CDR3 is TGTGCCTGTGACACCGATAACTGGGGGATACGCGTCTTACCAATCACACCCCCTCGGATCTTT. This rearrangement joins TRDV2 to TRDJ1, with TRDD3 identical over 13 bases. Germline assignment: CDR1 GEAIGNYY and CDR2 EKD. The CDR3 covers 21 residues. The V gene end was trimmed by 0 bases and the J gene end by 14 bases; junction bases not matched to a gene: 29.

This clone was seen a few times. The TCRdb protein comes from a much larger clone and disagrees with this DNA's translation at residue 15, likely due to a read error; the protein given here is derived from the DNA. The V and J genes are TRAV38-2/DV8 and TRDJ1; D is possibly TRDD2 (6 bases). No J segment appears in TCRdb, so it was assigned here by matching the sequence to germline. Deletions cut 0 bases from V and 2 bases from J, with 35 bases between. The germline CDR1 and CDR2 sequences are TSESDYY and QEAYKQQN. The CDR3 contains 23 residues. DNA for the CDR3: TGTGCTTATAGGAGCGCGTCTCCTACGGACTACGGCCCCTGGTGGCCACTGACCGATAAACTCATCTTT. Protein: CAYRSASPTDYGPWWPLTDKLIF.

Only a few counts were recorded for this clone. This probably arose from a read error, given a far larger clone one base away. This same CDR3 is encoded by further DNA sequences in the sample. The chain joins TRDV3 to TRDJ1, with 9 bases matching TRDD3. Germline V gives CDR1 TVYSNPD, CDR2 GDNSRS (reference sequence). The CDR3 length is 19 residues. V shed 4 bases, J shed 1 base, and the junction held 22 bases outside the gene matches. This CDR3 is CACPRLGDTHVGLTDKLIF. Here the CDR3 DNA reads TGTGCCTGCCCCCGACTGGGGGACACGCACGTGGGTCTCACCGATAAACTCATCTTT.

This clone was detected many times. The protein recorded in TCRdb matches a much larger clone and deviates from this DNA's translation at residue 3, suggesting a read error; the protein here is obtained by translating the DNA. The rearrangement joins TRDV2 to TRDJ1; D may be TRDD1 (5 bases). Germline V gives CDR1 GEAIGNYY, CDR2 EKD. The CDR3 is 16 amino acids. The CDR3 DNA sequence: TGTGCCCGTGAGGACACTATAGTGGGACAGATATACAAACTCATCTTT. This gives the protein CAREDTIVGQIYKLIF.

This clone was seen repeatedly, ten times or more. The protein recorded in TCRdb matches a much larger clone and deviates from this DNA's translation at residue 3, suggesting a read error; the protein here is obtained by translating the DNA. V and J are TRDV2 and TRDJ1; 8 nucleotides agree with TRDD3. Germline CDR1 GEAIGNYY, CDR2 EKD. The CDR3 runs 29 residues. The CDR3 is CARDPAFRPNGVEPLLGADADLYTDKLIF. In DNA, the CDR3 is TGTGCCCGTGACCCTGCCTTCCGGCCCAATGGAGTAGAGCCCTTACTGGGGGCCGACGCTGACCTATACACCGATAAACTCATCTTT.

This clone came up a few times. This DNA translates differently at residue 6 from the TCRdb protein, which is that of a much larger clone; a read error is likely, and the protein shown is the DNA's own translation. The rearrangement links TRDV1 to TRDJ1; the match to TRDD3 covers 7 bases. The CDR3 covers 12 residues. Germline V gene sequence: CDR1 TSWWSYY, CDR2 QGS. This CDR3 is CAHGGHTDKLIF. For the CDR3, the DNA is TGTGCTCATGGGGGACACACCGATAAACTCATCTTT.

As to this clone: TCRdb attributes to this sequence the protein of a much larger clone, which differs from the DNA translation at residue 15; a read error is likely, and the protein displayed is translated from the DNA. The rearrangement uses TRDV1 and TRDJ1; TRDD2 is a possible D gene (8 bases). TCRdb carries no J gene annotation; the J gene was assigned here by matching the DNA with germline. CDR3 size: 22 residues. The germline CDR1 and CDR2 sequences are TSWWSYY and QGS. Trimming took 1 base from V and 4 from J, leaving 34 bases between them. CDR3 nucleotide sequence: TGTGCTCTTGGGGAACCCGACGCTTCCTACAAAACTGGGGACCCTCGGGGCGATAAACTCATCTTT. Its protein product is CALGEPDASYKTGDPRGDKLIF.

For this clone: The TCRdb protein, from a much larger clone, departs from this DNA's translation at residue 5, likely by read error; the protein shown derives from the DNA. This chain joins TRDV3 and TRDJ2, with D perhaps TRDD2 or TRDD3 (7 bases each). This CDR3 is built from 23 residues. Germline assignment: CDR1 TVYSNPD and CDR2 GDNSRS (reference sequence). Trimming pared 3 bases from V and 6 bases from J, leaving 44 bases between. For the CDR3, the DNA is TGTGCCTTCCGACAAATCAATTTGAGGGGGATTGGCCACTCCTTCCTCCTGGCAGCACAACTCTTCTTT. It codes for CAFRQINLRGIGHSFLLAAQLFF.

In regard to this clone: The translation of this DNA and the TCRdb protein of a much larger clone differ at residue 11, probably owing to a read error; the protein shown here is translated from the DNA. The genes are TRDV2 and TRDJ1; D is unresolved. The CDR3 loop spans 16 amino acids. CDR1 is GEAIGNYY and CDR2 is EKD in the germline V gene. Trimming removed 3 bases from V and 1 base from J, with 17 bases in between. In DNA form, the CDR3 reads TGTGCCTGTGACTCCCGTACTACGGGCGGCACCGATAAACTCATCTTT. Translation: CACDSRTTGGTDKLIF.

By share of the sample, this clone is medium-sized. Other nucleotide sequences from this sample produce the same CDR3. J is TRDJ1 and V is TRDV1, with 11 bases aligning to TRDD3. CDR3 length: 23 amino acids. The germline V gene encodes CDR1 TSWWSYY and CDR2 QGS. V shed 2 bases and J 0 bases; nucleotides not matched to a gene: 23. The CDR3 protein is CALGELEGPVNVLGDKDTDKLIF. The CDR3 DNA follows: TGTGCTCTTGGGGAATTAGAAGGACCCGTGAACGTACTGGGGGATAAAGACACCGATAAACTCATCTTT.

The sample holds many counts of this clone. The rearrangement uses TRDV1 and TRDJ1; 9 bases fit TRDD3. The length of the CDR3 is 16 residues. V gave up 0 bases and J gave up 0 bases; unmatched junction bases: 2. The V gene's germline CDR1 is TSWWSYY and CDR2 QGS. CDR3 in amino acids: CALGELGGIHTDKLIF. For the CDR3, the DNA is TGTGCTCTTGGGGAACTAGGGGGGATACACACCGATAAACTCATCTTT.

This clone was found many times. TCRdb has a much larger clone's protein, which differs at residue 12 from the translation of this DNA, likely because of a read error; what is shown is the protein translated from the DNA. The chain carries TRDV1 and TRDJ4, with 10 bases aligning to TRDD3. This CDR3 is 20 amino acids long. Per germline, CDR1 TSWWSYY and CDR2 QGS. V shed 2 bases, J shed 0 bases, and the junction held 18 bases outside the gene matches. CDR3: CALGECYQLGDSRNTRPLIF. CDR3 nucleotide sequence: TGTGCTCTTGGGGAATGCTACCAACTGGGGGATTCAAGAAATACCAGACCCCTGATCTTT.

This clone was seen a handful of times. The protein given by TCRdb reflects a much larger clone and differs at residue 3 from this DNA's translation, likely from a read error; the protein shown is the DNA's translation. V gene TRDV1 combines with J gene TRDJ2; a possible D gene is TRDD2 (9 bases). This CDR3 has 23 residues. From germline, CDR1 is TSWWSYY and CDR2 QGS. CDR3 loop: CAPGVRPSYVGWGNRRLTAQLFF. For the CDR3, the DNA is TGTGCTCCTGGGGTTCGACCTTCCTACGTGGGCTGGGGGAATCGGAGGTTGACAGCACAACTCTTCTTT.